Listed here is a single TCR beta chain. Its matching antigen is unknown. In germline, CDR1 is SGHDN, CDR2 FVKESK. The V gene end was trimmed by 4 bases and the J gene end by 4 bases; junction bases not matched to a gene: 4. The length of the CDR3 is 14 residues. This entry is derived from a study of cytomegalovirus exposure and HLA in healthy donors. The overall study: An early release of data contained 75 million to 100 million unique TCRs, which came from HLA-typed donors. Study outcomes and limitations: Exclusion as indistinguishable affected some V segments, including TRBV6-2 and TRBV6-3. Researchers counted about 150 TCR beta chains as cytomegalovirus-associated. In a later analysis, compared with equally common non-associated chains, HLA-associated beta chains were more expanded.

Vbeta (60) and Jbeta (13) primers were used in the PCR. Assay: immunoSEQ multiplex PCR; the TCRdb copy retains only in-frame clones and omits some. The sample gives around 170,000 clones, 70% to 85% of which show up once; around 0.69% is in the top ten. Sequencing input: PBMCs. The chain recombines TRBV14 with TRBJ1-2; 9 bases match TRBD1. The sequence was collected from a woman in her 40s in good health and CMV-seronegative. In DNA, the CDR3 is TGTGCCAGCAGCCCAGGACAGGGGCCCTATGGCTACACCTTC. As protein: CASSPGQGPYGYTF.